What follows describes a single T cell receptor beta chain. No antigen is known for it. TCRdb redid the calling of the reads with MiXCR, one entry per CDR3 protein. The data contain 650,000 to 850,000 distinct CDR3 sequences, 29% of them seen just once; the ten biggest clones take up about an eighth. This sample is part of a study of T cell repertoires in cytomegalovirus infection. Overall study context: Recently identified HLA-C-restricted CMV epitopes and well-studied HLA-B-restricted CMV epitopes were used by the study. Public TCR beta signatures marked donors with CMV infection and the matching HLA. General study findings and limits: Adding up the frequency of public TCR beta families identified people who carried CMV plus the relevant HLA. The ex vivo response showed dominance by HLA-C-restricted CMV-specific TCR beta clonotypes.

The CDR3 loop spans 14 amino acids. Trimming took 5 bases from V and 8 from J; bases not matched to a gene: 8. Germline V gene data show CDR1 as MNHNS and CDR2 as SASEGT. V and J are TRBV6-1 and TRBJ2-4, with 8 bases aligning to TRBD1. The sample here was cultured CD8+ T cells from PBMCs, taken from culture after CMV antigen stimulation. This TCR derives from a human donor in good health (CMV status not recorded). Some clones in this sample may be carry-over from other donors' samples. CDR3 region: CASSSIDRGHIQYF. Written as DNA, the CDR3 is TGTGCCAGCAGTTCGATCGACAGGGGACACATTCAGTACTTC.